This T cell receptor beta chain was sequenced in a study of cytomegalovirus exposure and HLA in healthy donors. Study-wide results and limits: Reported performance of the classifier showed diagnosis of cytomegalovirus status with high specificity and sensitivity. As a later analysis showed, a missense DCLRE1C variant was linked to trimming of TCR beta V- and J-genes.

The PCR used 60 Vbeta and 13 Jbeta primers. The data were produced by immunoSEQ multiplex PCR, yet TCRdb's version contains in-frame clones alone and is incomplete. Altogether tens of thousands of clones are present, 73% being singletons, with the ten largest covering about 5.5%. With 2 bases removed from V and 1 base from J, the gap between germline ends came to 5 bases. This CDR3 has 13 amino acids. Germline V lookup: CDR1 LGHNA, CDR2 YNFKEQ. In this sample, this clone turned up a few times. Its specificity is unknown. Healthy people donating bone marrow made up the donors. The sequence was collected from a man aged 45-60 years in good health and CMV-seronegative. This chain uses TRBV4-2 with TRBJ1-1; unclear D gene. Specimen: PBMCs. CDR3 loop: CASSQSPNTEAFF. The CDR3 nucleotides read TGTGCCAGCAGCCAAAGCCCGAACACTGAAGCTTTCTTT.